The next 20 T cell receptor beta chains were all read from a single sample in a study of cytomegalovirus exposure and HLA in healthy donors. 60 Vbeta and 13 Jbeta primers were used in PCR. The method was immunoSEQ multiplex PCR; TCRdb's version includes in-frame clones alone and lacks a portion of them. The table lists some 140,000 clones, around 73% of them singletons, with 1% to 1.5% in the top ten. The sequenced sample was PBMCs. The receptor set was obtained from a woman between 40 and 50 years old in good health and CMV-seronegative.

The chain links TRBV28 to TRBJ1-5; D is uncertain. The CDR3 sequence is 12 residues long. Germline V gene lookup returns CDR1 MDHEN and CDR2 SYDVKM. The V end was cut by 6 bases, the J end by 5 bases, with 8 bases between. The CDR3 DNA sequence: TGTGCCAGCAGGGAGATAGATCAGCCCCAGCATTTT. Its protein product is CASREIDQPQHF.

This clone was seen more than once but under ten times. The CDR3 coding sequence is TGTGCCAGCAGCTTGGGGTCGAGCGGGGTAGCCGGGGAGCTGTTTTTT. Its translation is CASSLGSSGVAGELFF. The chain recombines TRBV5-4 with TRBJ2-2, with 7 bases fitting TRBD2. Germline CDR1 reads SGHNT; CDR2 reads YYREEE (reference sequence). This CDR3 comprises 16 residues. Losses at the gene ends were 0 bases for V and 6 bases for J; bases not matched to a gene: 8.

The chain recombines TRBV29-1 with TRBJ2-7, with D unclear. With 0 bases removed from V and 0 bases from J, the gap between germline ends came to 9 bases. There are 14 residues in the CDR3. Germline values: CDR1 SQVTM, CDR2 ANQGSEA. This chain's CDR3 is CSVEEPGFSYEQYF. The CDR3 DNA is TGCAGCGTTGAAGAGCCGGGTTTCTCCTACGAGCAGTACTTC.

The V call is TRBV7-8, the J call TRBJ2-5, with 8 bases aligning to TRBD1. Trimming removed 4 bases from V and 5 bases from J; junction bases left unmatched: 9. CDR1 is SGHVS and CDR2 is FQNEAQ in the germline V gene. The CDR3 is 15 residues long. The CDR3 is CASSSRTGLGETQYF. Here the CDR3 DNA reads TGTGCCAGCAGCTCCCGGACAGGGCTGGGGGAGACCCAGTACTTC.

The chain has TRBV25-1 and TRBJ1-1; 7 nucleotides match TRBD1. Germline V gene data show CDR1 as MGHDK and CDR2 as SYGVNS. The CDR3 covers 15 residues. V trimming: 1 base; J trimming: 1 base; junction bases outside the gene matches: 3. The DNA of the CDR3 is TGTGCCAGCAGTGAATTTCCAGGGGGGAACACTGAAGCTTTCTTT. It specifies CASSEFPGGNTEAFF.

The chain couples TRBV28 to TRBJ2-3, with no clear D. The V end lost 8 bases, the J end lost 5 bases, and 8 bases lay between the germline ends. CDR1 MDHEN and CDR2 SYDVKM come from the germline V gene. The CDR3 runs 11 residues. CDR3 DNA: TGTGCCAGCCGGGTGCGAGATACGCAGTATTTT. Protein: CASRVRDTQYF. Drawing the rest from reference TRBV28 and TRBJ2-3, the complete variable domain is DVKVTQSSRYLVKRTGEKVFLECVQDMDHENMFWYRQDPGLGLRLIYFSYDVKMKEKGDIPEGYSVSREKKERFSLILESASTNQTSMYLCASRVRDTQYFGPGTRLTVL.

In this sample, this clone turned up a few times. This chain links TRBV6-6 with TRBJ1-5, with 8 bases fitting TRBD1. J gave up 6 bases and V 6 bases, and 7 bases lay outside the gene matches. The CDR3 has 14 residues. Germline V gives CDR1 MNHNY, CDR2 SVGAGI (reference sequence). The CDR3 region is CASRDWTGIQPQHF. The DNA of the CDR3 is TGTGCCAGCAGGGACTGGACAGGGATTCAGCCCCAGCATTTT.

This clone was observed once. CDR3: CASSPTALGDEQYF. CDR3 bases: TGCGCCAGCAGCCCGACCGCACTAGGCGACGAGCAGTACTTC. This chain connects TRBV4-1 to TRBJ2-7; possibly TRBD2 for D (5 bases). This CDR3 has 14 residues. Germline-derived CDR1 and CDR2 are MGHRA and YSYEKL. Trimming removed 4 bases from V and 5 bases from J, with 15 bases in between.

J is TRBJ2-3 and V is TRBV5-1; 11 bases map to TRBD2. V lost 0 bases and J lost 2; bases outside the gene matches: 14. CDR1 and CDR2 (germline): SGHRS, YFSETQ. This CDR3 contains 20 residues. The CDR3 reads CASSLVSSGGYISYTDTQYF. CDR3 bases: TGCGCCAGCAGCTTGGTTTCTAGCGGGGGGTATATTTCCTACACAGATACGCAGTATTTT.

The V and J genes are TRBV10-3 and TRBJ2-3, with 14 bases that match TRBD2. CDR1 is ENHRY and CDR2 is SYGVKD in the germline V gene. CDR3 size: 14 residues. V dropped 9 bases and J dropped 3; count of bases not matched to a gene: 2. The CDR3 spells CAMGLAGETDTQYF. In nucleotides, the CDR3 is TGTGCCATGGGACTAGCGGGGGAGACAGATACGCAGTATTTT.

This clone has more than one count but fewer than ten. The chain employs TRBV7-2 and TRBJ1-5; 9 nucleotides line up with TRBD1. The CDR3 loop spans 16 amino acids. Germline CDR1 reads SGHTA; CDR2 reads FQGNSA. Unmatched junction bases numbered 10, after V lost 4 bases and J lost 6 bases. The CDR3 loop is CASSSSTGTGRQPQHF. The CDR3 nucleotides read TGTGCCAGCAGCTCATCAACCGGGACAGGGCGTCAGCCCCAGCATTTT.

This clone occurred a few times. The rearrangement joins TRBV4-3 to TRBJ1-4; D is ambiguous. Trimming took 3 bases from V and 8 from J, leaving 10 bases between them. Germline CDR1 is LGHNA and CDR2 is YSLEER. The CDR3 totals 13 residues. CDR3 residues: CASSQTRREKLFF. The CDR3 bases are TGCGCCAGCAGCCAGACCCGCAGGGAAAAACTGTTTTTT.

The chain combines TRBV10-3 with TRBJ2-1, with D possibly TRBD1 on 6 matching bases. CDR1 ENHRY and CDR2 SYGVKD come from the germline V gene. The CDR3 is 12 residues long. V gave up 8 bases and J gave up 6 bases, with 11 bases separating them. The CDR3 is CAIDQGTNEQFF. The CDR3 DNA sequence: TGTGCCATCGATCAGGGGACCAATGAGCAGTTCTTC.

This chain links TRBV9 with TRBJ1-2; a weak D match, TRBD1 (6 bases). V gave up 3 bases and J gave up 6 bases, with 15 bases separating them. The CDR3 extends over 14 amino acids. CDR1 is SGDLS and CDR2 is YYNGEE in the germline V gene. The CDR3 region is CASSATREGDGYTF. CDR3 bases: TGTGCCAGCAGCGCGACCAGGGAGGGGGATGGCTACACCTTC.

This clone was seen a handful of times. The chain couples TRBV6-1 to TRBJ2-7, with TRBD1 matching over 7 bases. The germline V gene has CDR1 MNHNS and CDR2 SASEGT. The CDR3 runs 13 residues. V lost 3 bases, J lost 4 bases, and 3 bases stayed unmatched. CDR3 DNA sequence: TGTGCCAGCAGTGAGAGACAGGGATACGAGCAGTACTTC. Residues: CASSERQGYEQYF.

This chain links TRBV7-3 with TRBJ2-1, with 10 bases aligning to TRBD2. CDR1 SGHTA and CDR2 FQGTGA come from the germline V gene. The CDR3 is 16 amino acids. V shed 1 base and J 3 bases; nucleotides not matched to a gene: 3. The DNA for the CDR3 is TGTGCCAGCAGCTTAAATCCTAGCGGGGGCTACAATGAGCAGTTCTTC. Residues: CASSLNPSGGYNEQFF.

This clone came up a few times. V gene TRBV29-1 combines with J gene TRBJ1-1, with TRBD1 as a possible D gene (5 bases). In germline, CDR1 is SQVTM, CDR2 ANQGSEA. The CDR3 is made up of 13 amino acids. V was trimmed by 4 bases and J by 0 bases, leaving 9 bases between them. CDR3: CSVVGQLNTEAFF. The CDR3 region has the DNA TGCAGCGTTGTCGGACAATTGAACACTGAAGCTTTCTTT.

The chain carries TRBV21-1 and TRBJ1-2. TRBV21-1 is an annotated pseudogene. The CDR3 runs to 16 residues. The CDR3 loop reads CASSYGKGGKMYGYTF. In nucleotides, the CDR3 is TGTGCCAGCAGCTATGGGAAGGGAGGAAAGATGTATGGCTACACCTTC.

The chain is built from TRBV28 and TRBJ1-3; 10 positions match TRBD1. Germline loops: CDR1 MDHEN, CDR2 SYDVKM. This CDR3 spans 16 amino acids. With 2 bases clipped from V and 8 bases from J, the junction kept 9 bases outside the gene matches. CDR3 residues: CASSLAPGQGSDTIYF. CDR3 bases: TGTGCCAGCAGTTTAGCTCCGGGACAGGGGTCTGACACCATATATTTT.

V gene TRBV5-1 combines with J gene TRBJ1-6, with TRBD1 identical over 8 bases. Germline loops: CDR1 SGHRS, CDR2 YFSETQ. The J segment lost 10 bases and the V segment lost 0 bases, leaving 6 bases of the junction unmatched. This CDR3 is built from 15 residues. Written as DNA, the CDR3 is TGCGCCAGCAGCTTGGCCGGGACAGGCAGATCACCCCTCCACTTT. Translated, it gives CASSLAGTGRSPLHF. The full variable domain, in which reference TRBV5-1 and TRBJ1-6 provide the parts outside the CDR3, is KAGVTQTPRYLIKTRGQQVTLSCSPISGHRSVSWYQQTPGQGLQFLFEYFSETQRNKGNFPGRFSGRQFSNSRSEMNVSTLELGDSALYLCASSLAGTGRSPLHFGNGTRLTVT.